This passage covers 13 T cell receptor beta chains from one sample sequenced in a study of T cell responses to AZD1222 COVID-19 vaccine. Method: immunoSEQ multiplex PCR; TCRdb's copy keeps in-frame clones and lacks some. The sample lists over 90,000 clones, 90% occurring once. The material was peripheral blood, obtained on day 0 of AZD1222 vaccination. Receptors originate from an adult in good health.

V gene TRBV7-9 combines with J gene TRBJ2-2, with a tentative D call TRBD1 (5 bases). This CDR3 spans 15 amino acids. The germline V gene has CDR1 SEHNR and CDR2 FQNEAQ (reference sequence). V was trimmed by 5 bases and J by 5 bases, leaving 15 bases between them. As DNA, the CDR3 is TGTGCCAGCAGCCCTCCGCACCCAGGGACCGGGGAGCTGTTTTTT. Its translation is CASSPPHPGTGELFF.

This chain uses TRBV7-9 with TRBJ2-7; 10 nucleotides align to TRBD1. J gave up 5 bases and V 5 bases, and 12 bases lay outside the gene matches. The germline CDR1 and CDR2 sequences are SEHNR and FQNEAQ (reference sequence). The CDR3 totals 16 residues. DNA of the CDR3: TGTGCCAGCAGCCCCGGGGGGGGGACAGGGGTCCACGAGCAGTACTTC. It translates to CASSPGGGTGVHEQYF. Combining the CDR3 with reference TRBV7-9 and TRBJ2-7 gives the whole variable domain DTGVSQNPRHKITKRGQNVTFRCDPISEHNRLYWYRQTLGQGPEFLTYFQNEAQLEKSRLLSDRFSAERPKGSFSTLEIQRTEQGDSAMYLCASSPGGGTGVHEQYFGPGTRLTVT.

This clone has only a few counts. Here the CDR3 reads CASSLSRATEAFF. The DNA for the CDR3 is TGTGCCAGCAGCTTAAGTAGGGCCACTGAAGCTTTCTTT. The gene calls are TRBV7-3 and TRBJ1-1, with no clear D. The germline gives CDR1 SGHTA, CDR2 FQGTGA. With 1 base removed from V and 4 bases from J, the gap between germline ends came to 7 bases. The CDR3 sequence is 13 residues long.

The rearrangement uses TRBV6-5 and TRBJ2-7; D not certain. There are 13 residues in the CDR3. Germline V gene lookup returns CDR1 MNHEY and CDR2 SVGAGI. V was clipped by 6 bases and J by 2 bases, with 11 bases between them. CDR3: CASSPGPPYEQYF. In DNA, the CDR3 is TGTGCCAGCAGCCCCGGCCCACCCTACGAGCAGTACTTC.

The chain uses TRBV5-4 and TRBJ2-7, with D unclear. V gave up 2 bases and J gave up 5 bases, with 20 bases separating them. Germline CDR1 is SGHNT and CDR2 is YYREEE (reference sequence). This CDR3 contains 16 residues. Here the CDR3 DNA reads TGTGCCAGCAGCTTATCGGTATCCCTGACGAAGCACGAGCAGTACTTC. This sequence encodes CASSLSVSLTKHEQYF. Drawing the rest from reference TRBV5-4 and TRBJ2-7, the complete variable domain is ETGVTQSPTHLIKTRGQQVTLRCSSQSGHNTVSWYQQALGQGPQFIFQYYREEENGRGNFPPRFSGLQFPNYSSELNVNALELDDSALYLCASSLSVSLTKHEQYFGPGTRLTVT.

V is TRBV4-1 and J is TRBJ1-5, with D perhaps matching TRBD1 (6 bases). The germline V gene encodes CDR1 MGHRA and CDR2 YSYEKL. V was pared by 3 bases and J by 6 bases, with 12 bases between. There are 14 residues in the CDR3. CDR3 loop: CASSQETGGQPQHF. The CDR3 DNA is TGCGCCAGCAGCCAGGAGACAGGCGGTCAGCCCCAGCATTTT.

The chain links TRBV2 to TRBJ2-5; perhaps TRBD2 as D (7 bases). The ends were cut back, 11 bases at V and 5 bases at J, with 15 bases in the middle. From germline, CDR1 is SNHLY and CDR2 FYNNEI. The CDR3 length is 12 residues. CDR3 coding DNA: TGTGCCGGAGGGGGGGGCCGCGAGACCCAGTACTTC. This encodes CAGGGGRETQYF.

CDR3 sequence reads: CASSLSFGRGDGYTF. CDR3 bases: TGTGCCAGCAGCTTATCTTTTGGCCGGGGGGATGGCTACACCTTC. The V gene is TRBV11-2, the J gene TRBJ1-2; perhaps TRBD1 as D (5 bases). V was cut by 2 bases and J by 6 bases, with 16 bases left in between. The CDR3 totals 15 residues. Looked up from germline, CDR1 is SGHAT and CDR2 is FQNNGV.

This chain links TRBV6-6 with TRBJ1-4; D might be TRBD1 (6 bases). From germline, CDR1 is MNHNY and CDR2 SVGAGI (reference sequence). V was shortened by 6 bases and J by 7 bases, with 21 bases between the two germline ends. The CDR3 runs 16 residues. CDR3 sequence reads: CASSEDVGASPEKLFF. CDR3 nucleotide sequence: TGTGCCAGCAGCGAGGATGTGGGGGCTTCTCCTGAAAAACTGTTTTTT.

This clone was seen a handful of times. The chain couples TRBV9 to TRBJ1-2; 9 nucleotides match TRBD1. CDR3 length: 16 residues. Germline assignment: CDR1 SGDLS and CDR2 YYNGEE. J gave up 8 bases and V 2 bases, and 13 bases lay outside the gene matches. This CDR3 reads CASSVGYRGLNTGYTF. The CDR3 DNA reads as TGTGCCAGCAGCGTGGGCTACAGGGGGCTAAATACGGGCTACACCTTC.

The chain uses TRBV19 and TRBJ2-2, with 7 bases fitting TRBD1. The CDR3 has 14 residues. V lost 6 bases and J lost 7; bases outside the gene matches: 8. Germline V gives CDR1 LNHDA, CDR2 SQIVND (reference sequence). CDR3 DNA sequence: TGTGCCAGTAGACCGGACAGGACGAACGGGGAGCTGTTTTTT. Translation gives CASRPDRTNGELFF.

In DNA form, the CDR3 reads TGTGCCAGCATTCCCTCTACGAACACCGGGGAGCTGTTTTTT. Translated, it gives CASIPSTNTGELFF. The rearrangement joins TRBV27 to TRBJ2-2; no clear D gene. The ends were cut back, 7 bases at V and 0 bases at J, with 9 bases in the middle. Germline V CDR1 and CDR2: MNHEY, SMNVEV (reference sequence). The CDR3 length is 14 residues.

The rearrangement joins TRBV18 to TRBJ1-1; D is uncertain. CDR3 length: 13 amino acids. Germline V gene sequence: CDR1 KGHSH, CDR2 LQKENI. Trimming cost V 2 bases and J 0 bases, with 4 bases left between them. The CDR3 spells CASSPGLNTEAFF. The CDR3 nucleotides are TGTGCCAGCTCACCAGGATTGAACACTGAAGCTTTCTTT. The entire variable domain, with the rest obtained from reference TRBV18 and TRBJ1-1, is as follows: NAGVMQNPRHLVRRRGQEARLRCSPMKGHSHVYWYRQLPEEGLKFMVYLQKENIIDESGMPKERFSAEFPKEGPSILRIQQVVRGDSAAYFCASSPGLNTEAFFGQGTRLTVV.